These T cell receptor beta chains were read from a single sample in a study of human T cells and chemical hapten exposure. Each CDR3 protein gets one entry after TCRdb re-called the RACE reads with MiXCR. This sample carries hundreds of thousands of distinct CDR3 sequences, over 6% of them seen once, and the ten largest clones take about 5.6%. Specimen: whole blood, collected in connection with sensitization to the hapten diphenylcyclopropenone (DPC). Every receptor here comes from a woman under 30 with alopecia areata. Some clones in this sample may be carry-over from other donors' samples. Both conserved end residues are part of each CDR3. The D gene is left open where the match is weak. Expanded clones are given a class, and other clones once, few, many or no size at all.

j_gene: TRBJ1-1; abundance: many; len: 14; v_gene: TRBV27; d_gene: NA; CDR3aa: CASSLFGRNTEAFF; CDR3nt: TGTGCCAGCAGTTTATTTGGACGGAACACTGAAGCTTTCTTT
j_gene: TRBJ2-1; abundance: few; len: 13; v_gene: TRBV6-6; d_gene: NA; CDR3aa: CATSHPGVGEQFF; CDR3nt: TGTGCCACCTCACACCCAGGGGTTGGGGAGCAGTTCTTC
j_gene: TRBJ1-6; abundance: many; len: 15; v_gene: TRBV5-4; d_gene: NA; CDR3aa: CASSLTAAVNSPLHF; CDR3nt: TGTGCCAGCAGCTTGACGGCGGCGGTCAATTCACCCCTCCACTTT
j_gene: TRBJ1-2; abundance: many; len: 13; v_gene: TRBV12-3/TRBV12-4; d_gene: NA; CDR3aa: CASRAGSYYGYTF; CDR3nt: TGTGCCAGCAGGGCCGGGAGTTACTATGGCTACACCTTC
j_gene: TRBJ1-1; abundance: many; len: 16; v_gene: TRBV7-6; d_gene: NA; CDR3aa: CASSLVSATQNTEAFF; CDR3nt: TGTGCCAGCAGCTTAGTGTCTGCGACCCAGAACACTGAAGCTTTCTTT
j_gene: TRBJ2-5; abundance: few; len: 11; v_gene: TRBV20-1; d_gene: NA; CDR3aa: CSARGAGTQYF; CDR3nt: TGCAGTGCACGGGGGGCAGGGACCCAGTACTTC
j_gene: TRBJ1-3; abundance: NA; len: 11; v_gene: TRBV29-1; d_gene: NA; CDR3aa: CSVRLGGTIYF; CDR3nt: TGCAGCGTTCGGCTGGGGGGCACCATATATTTT
j_gene: TRBJ1-2; abundance: NA; len: 14; v_gene: TRBV6-5; d_gene: NA; CDR3aa: CASSYSYRALGYTF; CDR3nt: TGTGCCAGCAGTTACTCGTACAGGGCATTGGGCTACACCTTC
j_gene: TRBJ1-5; abundance: many; len: 16; v_gene: TRBV4-1; d_gene: NA; CDR3aa: CASSQEVPGANQPQHF; CDR3nt: TGCGCCAGCAGCCAAGAGGTTCCGGGGGCCAATCAGCCCCAGCATTTT
j_gene: TRBJ2-2; abundance: NA; len: 16; v_gene: TRBV11-3; d_gene: TRBD2; CDR3aa: CASSSGTSGGGGELFF; CDR3nt: TGTGCCAGCAGCTCGGGGACTAGCGGGGGCGGCGGGGAGCTGTTTTTT
j_gene: TRBJ1-4; abundance: many; len: 14; v_gene: TRBV27; d_gene: NA; CDR3aa: CASSLMGASEKLFF; CDR3nt: TGTGCCAGCAGTTTAATGGGGGCAAGTGAAAAACTGTTTTTT
j_gene: TRBJ1-3; abundance: many; len: 13; v_gene: TRBV21-1; d_gene: NA; CDR3aa: CASSKVGRNTIYF; CDR3nt: TGTGCCAGCAGCAAAGTTGGAAGGAACACCATATATTTT